The text below deals with one T cell receptor beta chain. Its antigen remains unidentified. No per-base quality is available; no much larger clone lies one base away. The time point label of this sample denotes: 4 weeks on oral tofacitinib. Interpreted using the paper, the treatment or condition label stands for: oral pan-JAK inhibitor, 5-10 mg twice daily. Peripheral blood and lesional scalp punch biopsies were obtained from patients with alopecia areata. PBMCs were isolated by density centrifugation and stained for CD3, CD4 and CD8, after which CD4+ and CD8+ T cells were sorted on a FACSAria. This entry comes from a study of CD8+ T cells in alopecia areata listed by TCRdb under 2018. Some background on the complete study: The treated patients took part in an open-label pilot trial in which moderate-to-severe alopecia areata was treated with oral tofacitinib at 5 to 10 mg twice daily. The SALT score, which quantifies the percentage of affected scalp surface area, was used to measure disease severity in treated patients. Clonality in the scalp was compared among normal scalp (n=4), patchy alopecia areata scalp (n=8), and alopecia totalis/universalis scalp (n=8). Tofacitinib-treated patients had biopsies at baseline and at 4 and 24 weeks of treatment, with a later scalp biopsy in several patients. The study used high-throughput TCRbeta sequencing to examine T cell clonal expansion in alopecia areata, in both the C3H/HeJ mouse model and human patients. In humans, TCRbeta sequencing was performed on scalp tissue and on sorted CD4+ and CD8+ peripheral blood T cells from healthy controls and from patients with patchy or totalis/universalis alopecia areata. Tofacitinib was given for 6 to 18 months, followed by 6 months of follow-up off drug to assess delayed response and recurrence. Amplification of TCRbeta CDR3 regions was done by immunoSEQ multiplex PCR using 35 Vbeta forward primers and 13 Jbeta reverse primers. RNA was obtained with the PAXgene miRNA kit for fixed scalp, the miRNeasy kit for PBMCs, and the RNeasy kit for mouse skin. Beyond this particular receptor, the publication reports: Tofacitinib significantly lowered scalp clonality and the number of expanded CD8+ clones among the top 100 scalp clones. Because the treated cohort was small and had only one nonresponder, larger studies are needed to examine links between baseline CD8+ expansion and response. Shared TCR sequences between patients were less evident than in mice, which may be partly attributable to HLA diversity in the patient population. Unlike mouse skin, which is dominated by gammadelta T cells, normal human skin has resident alphabeta T cells that are also sequenced, and this complicates analysis of the scalp TCR repertoire. Compared with normal scalp, lesional scalp had higher clonality and more expanded CD8+ clones, particularly in alopecia totalis/universalis, a pattern that suggests antigenic drive. Many expanded lesional clones were found to persist in scalp and blood during tofacitinib treatment, and relapse after treatment cessation may be partly explained by this persistence.

Library preparation used the immunoSEQ multiplex PCR assay. For TCR sequencing, RNA was extracted from every sample and reverse transcribed into cDNA to serve as template. SuperScript III was used to make first-strand cDNA, primed with a 2:1 mix of oligo-dT and random hexamers. Amplification bias was assessed with a synthetic immune receptor repertoire, and residual bias was removed computationally. Under the source paper's analysis protocol: After raw reads were preprocessed to remove errors, the CDR3 was defined following IMGT conventions as running from the conserved cysteine to phenylalanine. To get clonality, Shannon entropy was normalized by log2 of the number of productive unique TCRs and the result was subtracted from 1. Scalp TCRbeta sequences were cross-referenced with sorted blood CD4 and CD8 repertoires so that the CD4 or CD8 identity of scalp clones could be inferred. TCRdb provides this immuneACCESS table in a form limited to in-frame rearrangements. Some clones are lacking; in checked studies, under half of them reflect an unresolved V gene, and why the rest are absent is not known. V and J calls and clone size are as listed in that table; D and trimming were resolved from the DNA. The table for this sample lists 120,000 or so clones; 61% of them were counted only once. Around 6% of the sample is held by the ten biggest clonotypes.

The germline V end is reduced by 4 bases and the J end by 10 bases; junction bases left unmatched: 6. The germline V gene (reference sequence) specifies LNHNV as CDR1 and YYDKDF as CDR2. CDR3 length: 14 amino acids, cysteine to phenylalanine. Just CDR3 DNA is preserved here, 42 bases in frame from base 1. The source of this sequence is a human donor with alopecia areata. This specimen consisted of CD4+ T cells sorted from blood, obtained at week 4, from a patient treated with tofacitinib. The V and J genes are TRBV15 and TRBJ1-6; 8 bases in the junction line up with TRBD1. In nucleotides, the sequence is TGTGCCACCAGCACCGGGACAGGAGAATCACCCCTCCACTTT. Its protein is CATSTGTGESPLHF.